Below are 8 T cell receptor beta chains sequenced from a single sample in a study of T cell responses to AZD1222 COVID-19 vaccine. Clones were sequenced by immunoSEQ multiplex PCR, and TCRdb holds only the in-frame ones, with some missing. The table has 200,000 to 250,000 clones, around 93% seen once. The sample was peripheral blood, taken on day 0 of MenACWY control vaccination. Receptors originate from an adult in good health.

This clone has a single count. This rearrangement joins TRBV6-6 to TRBJ2-3; D perhaps matches TRBD1 (6 bases). The length of the CDR3 is 14 residues. Trimming left V 6 bases short and J 0 bases short, with 10 bases between. Germline loops: CDR1 MNHNY, CDR2 SVGAGI (reference sequence). CDR3 in DNA: TGTGCCAGCAGCCAGGGGTTTAGCACAGATACGCAGTATTTT. It is translated as CASSQGFSTDTQYF.

The chain recombines TRBV30 with TRBJ1-4, with TRBD1 matching 8 bases. Germline lookup yields CDR1 GTSNPN and CDR2 SVGIG (reference sequence). V trimming: 3 bases; J trimming: 8 bases; junction bases outside the gene matches: 14. CDR3 length: 16 residues. For the CDR3, the DNA is TGTGCCTGGAGCAACGATCGGACAGGGTTACGGGAAAAACTGTTTTTT. Translating it yields CAWSNDRTGLREKLFF. Drawing the rest from reference TRBV30 and TRBJ1-4, the complete variable domain is SQTIHQWPATLVQPVGSPLSLECTVEGTSNPNLYWYRQAAGRGLQLLFYSVGIGQISSEVPQNLSASRPQDRQFILSSKKLLLSDSGFYLCAWSNDRTGLREKLFFGSGTQLSVL.

The chain uses TRBV5-4 and TRBJ1-1; D perhaps matches TRBD1 (5 bases). This CDR3 is 16 amino acids long. Germline V CDR1 and CDR2: SGHNT, YYREEE (reference sequence). Trimming took off 5 bases at V and 3 bases at J, with 20 bases between the two ends. The CDR3 DNA reads TGTGCCAGCAGTTTTCCTTCAGGGATTCAGGACACTGAAGCTTTCTTT. It translates to CASSFPSGIQDTEAFF.

The CDR3 coding sequence is TGTGCCAGCAGTTACTGGGACAGGGCTGACAATGAGCAGTTCTTC. Encoded protein: CASSYWDRADNEQFF. The chain employs TRBV6-2 or TRBV6-3 and TRBJ2-1; 9 bases map to TRBD1. V dropped 1 base and J dropped 5; count of bases not matched to a gene: 3. CDR3 length: 15 amino acids. CDR1 is MNHEY and CDR2 is SVGEGT in the germline V gene.

The rearrangement joins TRBV2 to TRBJ1-2; D may be TRBD1 (5 bases). CDR1 and CDR2 (germline): SNHLY, FYNNEI. Between the trimmed V and J ends, which lost 6 bases and 2 bases, there was a span of 10 bases. The CDR3 contains 13 residues. CDR3 region: CASSLDKNYGYTF. The CDR3 DNA reads TGTGCCAGCAGCTTGGACAAGAACTATGGCTACACCTTC.

The chain joins TRBV25-1 to TRBJ1-4, with a possible D match to TRBD1 (5 bases). Germline-derived CDR1 and CDR2 are MGHDK and SYGVNS. V lost 5 bases, J lost 8 bases, and 15 bases lay in between. This CDR3 comprises 14 residues. The DNA for the CDR3 is TGTGCCAGCAGTCAACGGGGGGGTGTAGAAAAACTGTTTTTT. Residues: CASSQRGGVEKLFF.

This chain links TRBV6-5 with TRBJ2-7; TRBD2 might be the D (5 bases). The germline V gene encodes CDR1 MNHEY and CDR2 SVGAGI. The V end was cut by 0 bases, the J end by 3 bases, with 9 bases between. The length of the CDR3 is 14 residues. In nucleotides, the CDR3 is TGTGCCAGCAGTTACTCGTTGGGGAGCTACGAGCAGTACTTC. As protein: CASSYSLGSYEQYF.

DNA for the CDR3: TGTGCCAGCAGCTTAGAAGGTAACAGGGGGCGAGCTTTCTTT. It yields the protein CASSLEGNRGRAFF. This chain links TRBV7-9 with TRBJ1-1; 9 bases line up with TRBD1. V was clipped by 1 base and J by 10 bases; unmatched bases: 7. This CDR3 comprises 14 residues. The V gene's germline CDR1 is SEHNR and CDR2 FQNEAQ (reference sequence).